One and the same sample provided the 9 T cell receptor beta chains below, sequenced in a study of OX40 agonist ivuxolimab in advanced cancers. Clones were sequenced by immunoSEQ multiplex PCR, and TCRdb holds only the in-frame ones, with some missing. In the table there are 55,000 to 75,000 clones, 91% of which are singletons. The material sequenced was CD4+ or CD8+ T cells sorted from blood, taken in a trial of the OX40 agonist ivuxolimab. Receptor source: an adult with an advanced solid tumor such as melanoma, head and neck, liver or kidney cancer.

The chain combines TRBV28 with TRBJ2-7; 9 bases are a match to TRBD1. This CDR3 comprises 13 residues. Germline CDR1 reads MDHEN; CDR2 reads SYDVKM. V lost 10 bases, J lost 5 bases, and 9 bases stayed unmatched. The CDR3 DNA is TGTGCCATCTCCGGACAGGGGAGGCACGAGCAGTACTTC. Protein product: CAISGQGRHEQYF.

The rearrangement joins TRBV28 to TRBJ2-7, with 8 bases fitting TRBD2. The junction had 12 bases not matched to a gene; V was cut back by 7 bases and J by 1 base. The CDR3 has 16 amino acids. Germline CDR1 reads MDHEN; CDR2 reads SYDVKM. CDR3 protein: CASKAGEWRGSYEQYF. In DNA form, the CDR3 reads TGTGCCAGCAAAGCGGGAGAGTGGAGAGGGTCCTACGAGCAGTACTTC.

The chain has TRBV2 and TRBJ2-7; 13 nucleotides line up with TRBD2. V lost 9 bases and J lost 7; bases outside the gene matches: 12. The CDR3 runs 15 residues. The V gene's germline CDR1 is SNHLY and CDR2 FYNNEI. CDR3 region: CASEGTSGTLEEQYF. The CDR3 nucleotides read TGTGCCAGTGAGGGGACTAGCGGGACTCTTGAGGAGCAGTACTTC.

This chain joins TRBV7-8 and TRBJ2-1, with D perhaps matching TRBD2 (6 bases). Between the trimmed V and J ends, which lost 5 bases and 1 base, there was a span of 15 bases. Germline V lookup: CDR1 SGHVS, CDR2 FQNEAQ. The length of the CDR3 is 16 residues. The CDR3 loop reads CASSPMYGSSYNEQFF. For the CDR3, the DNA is TGTGCCAGCAGCCCTATGTACGGGAGTTCCTACAATGAGCAGTTCTTC.

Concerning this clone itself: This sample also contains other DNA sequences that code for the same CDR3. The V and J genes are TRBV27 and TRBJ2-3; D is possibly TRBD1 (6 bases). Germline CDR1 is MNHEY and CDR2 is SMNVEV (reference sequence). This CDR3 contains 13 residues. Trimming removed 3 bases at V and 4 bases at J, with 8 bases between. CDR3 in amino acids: CASSFGGPDTQYF. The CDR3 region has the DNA TGTGCCAGCAGTTTTGGGGGCCCAGATACGCAGTATTTT.

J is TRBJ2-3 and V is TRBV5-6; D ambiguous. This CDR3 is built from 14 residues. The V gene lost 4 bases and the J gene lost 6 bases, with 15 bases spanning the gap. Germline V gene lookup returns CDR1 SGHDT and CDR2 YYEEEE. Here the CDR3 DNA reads TGTGCCAGCAGCCCGGCCGTTACCCTCGATACGCAGTATTTT. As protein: CASSPAVTLDTQYF.

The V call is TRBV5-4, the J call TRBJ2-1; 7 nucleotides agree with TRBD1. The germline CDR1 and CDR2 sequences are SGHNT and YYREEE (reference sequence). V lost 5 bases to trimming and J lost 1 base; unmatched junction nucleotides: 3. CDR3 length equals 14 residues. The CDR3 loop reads CASSLQGSYNEQFF. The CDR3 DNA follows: TGTGCCAGCAGTTTACAGGGGTCCTACAATGAGCAGTTCTTC. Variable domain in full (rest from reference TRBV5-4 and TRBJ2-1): ETGVTQSPTHLIKTRGQQVTLRCSSQSGHNTVSWYQQALGQGPQFIFQYYREEENGRGNFPPRFSGLQFPNYSSELNVNALELDDSALYLCASSLQGSYNEQFFGPGTRLTVL.

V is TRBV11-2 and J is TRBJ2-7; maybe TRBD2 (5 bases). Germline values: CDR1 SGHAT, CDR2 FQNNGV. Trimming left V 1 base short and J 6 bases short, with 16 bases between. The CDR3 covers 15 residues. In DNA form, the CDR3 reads TGTGCCAGCAGCTTAGTGGGCGGACGGGGTTCCGAGCAGTACTTC. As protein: CASSLVGGRGSEQYF.

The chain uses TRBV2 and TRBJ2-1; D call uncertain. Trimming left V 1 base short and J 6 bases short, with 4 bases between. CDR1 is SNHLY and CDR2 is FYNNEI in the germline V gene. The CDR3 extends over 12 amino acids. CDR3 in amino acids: CASSEVTNEQFF. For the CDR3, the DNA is TGTGCCAGCAGTGAAGTGACCAATGAGCAGTTCTTC.